This T cell receptor (beta chain) was retrieved from a study of blood T cell repertoires in COVID-19. The wider study: Collection of acute and convalescent COVID-19 samples took place in the United States, Italy and Spain. PBMCs, B-cell-depleted T cells, or T cells were the source of the cDNA or gDNA that made up the material.

From germline, CDR1 is GTSNPN and CDR2 SVGIG (reference sequence). Trimming cost V 2 bases and J 8 bases; bases outside gene matches: 6. The CDR3 contains 14 residues. Under the authors' procedure: How many nucleated cells were present was estimated from reference gene primer amplification. Some clones are missing from TCRdb's copy, which holds only in-frame ones; the method was immunoSEQ multiplex PCR. Clonal size and the V and J genes are those of that table, whereas D and trimming came from the DNA. The profile covers roughly 290,000 clones, with approximately 86% appearing a single time and around 4.1% taken by the ten largest.

Sequencing used peripheral blood. The rearrangement uses TRBV30 and TRBJ2-1; 10 bases are a match to TRBD2. This TCR derives from a woman between 45 and 65 years old with active or convalescent COVID-19. For the CDR3, the DNA is TGTGCCTGGAGTCCAGGGACTAGCGTTGATGAGCAGTTCTTC. It translates to CAWSPGTSVDEQFF.